Below, 14 T cell receptor beta chains from the same sample are listed, as sequenced in a study of T cells in Graves' hyperthyroidism and ophthalmopathy. RNA transcripts provided the source from which TCR beta CDR3 regions were amplified. RT-PCR in the first round (using the HTBI primer set) targeted the TCR CDR3. TCRdb redid the calling of the multiplex PCR reads with MiXCR, one entry per CDR3 protein. The sample records 250,000 to 300,000 distinct CDR3 sequences, approximately 15% being singletons. What was sequenced was blood. These TCRs come from a woman aged 40 to 55 with Graves' hyperthyroidism that later progressed to Graves' ophthalmopathy.

V and J are TRBV4-2 and TRBJ1-6, with a possible D match to TRBD1 (5 bases). The length of the CDR3 is 15 residues. V lost 0 bases, J lost 7 bases, and 10 bases lay in between. In germline, CDR1 is LGHNA, CDR2 YNFKEQ. CDR3 nucleotide sequence: TGTGCCAGCAGCCAAGATCCTCAGGGAAATTCACCCCTCCACTTT. Translating gives CASSQDPQGNSPLHF.

This clonotype came up many times. The CDR3 nucleotides are TGCAGTGCTAGTAGGGCAGAAATCATGAACACTGAAGCTTTCTTT. This translates into CSASRAEIMNTEAFF. The chain joins TRBV20-1 to TRBJ1-1, with D unresolved. The ends were cut back, 3 bases at V and 0 bases at J, with 14 bases in the middle. Germline V gene data show CDR1 as DFQATT and CDR2 as SNEGSKA (reference sequence). The CDR3 has 15 residues.

This clonotype showed up many times. CDR3: CASSLWGEDTEAFF. As DNA, the CDR3 is TGTGCCAGCAGTTTGTGGGGTGAGGACACTGAAGCTTTCTTT. V and J are TRBV28 and TRBJ1-1; D is unresolved. From germline, CDR1 is MDHEN and CDR2 SYDVKM. This CDR3 contains 14 residues. Trimming pared 3 bases from V and 3 bases from J, leaving 11 bases between.

This clonotype was seen many times. J is TRBJ1-3 and V is TRBV28; D not certain. Trimming shortened V by 3 bases and J by 0 bases, and 12 bases separated the two germline ends. CDR3 length equals 16 residues. Germline assignment: CDR1 MDHEN and CDR2 SYDVKM. DNA of the CDR3: TGTGCCAGCAGTTTGTCCCCCCGGAGCTCTGGAAACACCATATATTTT. It translates to CASSLSPRSSGNTIYF.

As concerns this clonotype: This may come from a read error, since a much larger clone is one base off. This chain links TRBV6-5 with TRBJ1-6, with 11 bases identical to TRBD1. Trimming removed 7 bases from V and 15 bases from J; junction bases left unmatched: 17. Per germline, CDR1 MNHEY and CDR2 SVGAGI. This CDR3 is built from 16 residues. The CDR3 region is CASKVTPGQGGSVLHF. CDR3 DNA sequence: TGTGCCAGCAAAGTTACCCCGGGACAGGGGGGGTCAGTCCTCCACTTT.

The chain couples TRBV14 to TRBJ2-1; the match to TRBD2 covers 7 bases. Unmatched junction bases numbered 20, after V lost 2 bases and J lost 10 bases. Germline CDR1 and CDR2: SGHDN and FVKESK. The CDR3 sequence is 18 residues long. CDR3 sequence: CASSQILFSMGGPGEQFF. The CDR3 coding sequence is TGTGCCAGCAGCCAAATTCTTTTTTCGATGGGAGGGCCGGGGGAGCAGTTCTTC.

Comment on this clonotype: Possible read error: a much larger clone is one base away. The chain's CDR3 is CATSRDLGQETQYF. CDR3 nucleotides: TGTGCCACCAGCAGAGATCTGGGCCAAGAGACCCAGTACTTC. The genes are TRBV15 and TRBJ2-5; no clear D gene. V lost 0 bases and J 1 base, leaving 6 bases between the germline ends. Germline lookup yields CDR1 LNHNV and CDR2 YYDKDF (reference sequence). The CDR3 spans 14 residues.

This clonotype came up many times. V is TRBV19 and J is TRBJ2-3; the D is unclear. The CDR3 has 13 amino acids. The germline CDR1 and CDR2 sequences are LNHDA and SQIVND (reference sequence). V lost 8 bases, J lost 2 bases, and 11 bases lay in between. CDR3 amino acids: CASGWLATDTQYF. CDR3 sequence (DNA): TGTGCCAGTGGTTGGTTGGCCACAGATACGCAGTATTTT.

This clonotype was picked up many times. The rearrangement joins TRBV12-3 or TRBV12-4 to TRBJ1-1; D gene ambiguous. The CDR3 sequence is 13 residues long. With 10 bases removed from V and 1 base from J, the gap between germline ends came to 13 bases. DNA for the CDR3: TGTGCCACCACCCCGACCGCGAACACTGAAGCTTTCTTT. It codes for CATTPTANTEAFF.

About this clonotype: This may stem from a read error, because a much larger clone lies one nucleotide away. The rearrangement links TRBV5-4 to TRBJ2-1, with TRBD2 matching 10 bases. Germline V CDR1 and CDR2: SGHNT, YYREEE (reference sequence). CDR3 length equals 17 residues. In DNA, the CDR3 is TGTGCCGGCAGCTTACTAGCGGGATTAGTACGTGGCAATGAGCAGTTCTTC. Translation: CAGSLLAGLVRGNEQFF.

This clonotype was picked up many times. V is TRBV7-2 and J is TRBJ2-1; 10 positions match TRBD2. The germline V gene encodes CDR1 SGHTA and CDR2 FQGNSA. The CDR3 covers 15 residues. J gave up 3 bases and V 6 bases, and 5 bases lay outside the gene matches. Here the CDR3 reads CASSSSGSYYNEQFF. Here the CDR3 DNA reads TGTGCCAGCAGTTCTAGCGGGAGCTACTACAATGAGCAGTTCTTC. Supplemented by reference TRBV7-2 and TRBJ2-1, the full variable domain reads GAGVSQSPSNKVTEKGKDVELRCDPISGHTALYWYRQSLGQGLEFLIYFQGNSAPDKSGLPSDRFSAERTGGSVSTLTIQRTQQEDSAVYLCASSSSGSYYNEQFFGPGTRLTVL.

This clonotype was counted ten times or more. The CDR3 DNA reads as TGTGCCAGCAGCCAAGGGACTAGCGGGTCCACAGATACGCAGTATTTT. This codes for CASSQGTSGSTDTQYF. The chain couples TRBV3-1 to TRBJ2-3; 11 positions match TRBD2. V lost 1 base to trimming and J lost 2 bases; unmatched junction nucleotides: 2. This CDR3 spans 16 amino acids. Germline V CDR1 and CDR2: LGHDT, YNNKEL (reference sequence).

The V and J genes are TRBV19 and TRBJ1-5; TRBD1 aligns across 8 bases. Germline CDR1 and CDR2: LNHDA and SQIVND (reference sequence). This CDR3 is built from 16 residues. The V gene end was trimmed by 5 bases and the J gene end by 0 bases; junction bases not matched to a gene: 6. CDR3 region: CASSLTGGPSNQPQHF. The DNA of the CDR3 is TGTGCCAGTAGTCTCACAGGGGGACCTAGCAATCAGCCCCAGCATTTT.

This clonotype came up many times. The chain joins TRBV24-1 to TRBJ2-3, with 8 bases fitting TRBD2. Per the germline V gene, CDR1 is KGHDR and CDR2 is SFDVKD. V gave up 4 bases and J gave up 4 bases; unmatched junction bases: 6. The CDR3 covers 15 residues. The CDR3 DNA sequence: TGTGCCACCAGTGAATCGGCGGGAGGTGCAGATACGCAGTATTTT. Translated, it gives CATSESAGGADTQYF.